This TCR beta chain was found in a study of blood T cells in healthy people across ages. Study-level points and caveats: Measured against age, TCR beta diversity per million T cells decreased in a roughly linear manner.

In germline, CDR1 is KGHSH, CDR2 LQKENI. Trimming stripped 8 bases from V and 1 base from J, with 11 bases between. The CDR3 loop spans 13 amino acids. As regards this clonotype: Its target is unknown.

Then a second PCR, running roughly 6 to 12 cycles, was carried out with a sample-barcoded 5' primer and a J-beta primer mix. TCRdb processed the 5' RACE reads anew with MiXCR; each CDR3 protein has one entry. The sample carries more than 900,000 distinct CDR3 sequences, 20% to 25% recorded once. These data were likewise used in another study, on T cells of mothers and their children. That paper states: A few healthy Caucasian mothers, along with their six children, served as the donors.

The TCR comes from a girl aged 2-10 years in good health. This chain connects TRBV18 to TRBJ2-5, with D uncertain. Sequences were obtained from blood. The CDR3 is CASQRTVQETQYF. The CDR3 DNA reads TGTGCCAGCCAGAGGACGGTCCAAGAGACCCAGTACTTC.